One and the same sample provided the 17 T cell receptor beta chains below, sequenced in a study of Ad26.COV2.S vaccination and SARS-CoV-2 variants. The assay was immunoSEQ multiplex PCR, and TCRdb's table has in-frame clones only and misses some. The sample records 75,000 to 100,000 clones, under 90% being singletons. The sequences come from peripheral blood, collected after recovery from COVID-19. Receptor source: a human donor who had recovered from COVID-19.

There are a few counts of this clone. The rearrangement joins TRBV28 to TRBJ2-7; possibly TRBD1 for D (5 bases). This CDR3 is built from 13 residues. V lost 3 bases and J 1 base, leaving 7 bases between the germline ends. Germline V lookup: CDR1 MDHEN, CDR2 SYDVKM. CDR3 DNA: TGTGCCAGCAGTTTTTCAGGGTCCTACGAGCAGTACTTC. This codes for CASSFSGSYEQYF.

The chain has TRBV29-1 and TRBJ1-1; 8 bases agree with TRBD1. J lost 2 bases, V lost 3 bases, and 8 bases had no gene match. The germline CDR1 and CDR2 sequences are SQVTM and ANQGSEA. The CDR3 length is 15 residues. DNA of the CDR3: TGCAGCGTTGAGACGACCGGGACAGGCAACACTGAAGCTTTCTTT. Amino acids: CSVETTGTGNTEAFF.

The gene calls are TRBV20-1 and TRBJ2-1, with 7 bases aligning to TRBD1. The CDR3 is 10 amino acids. J was trimmed by 9 bases and V by 5 bases; bases with no gene match: 1. The germline CDR1 and CDR2 sequences are DFQATT and SNEGSKA (reference sequence). In nucleotides, the CDR3 is TGCAGTGCTCGGGACAGTGAGCAGTTCTTC. It is translated as CSARDSEQFF.

The gene calls are TRBV28 and TRBJ1-1; D gene uncertain. V lost 7 bases and J lost 1, with 10 bases in between. The CDR3 consists of 13 residues. Germline CDR1 reads MDHEN; CDR2 reads SYDVKM. CDR3 sequence reads: CASIGLENTEAFF. CDR3 DNA sequence: TGTGCCAGCATTGGACTGGAGAACACTGAAGCTTTCTTT.

The chain combines TRBV27 with TRBJ1-2, with D maybe TRBD1 (5 bases). Per germline, CDR1 MNHEY and CDR2 SMNVEV (reference sequence). The length of the CDR3 is 14 residues. V gave up 0 bases and J gave up 7 bases, with 12 bases separating them. CDR3 in amino acids: CASSLSWGGSGYTF. The CDR3 DNA reads TGTGCCAGCAGTTTATCGTGGGGGGGATCTGGCTACACCTTC.

V gene TRBV5-1 combines with J gene TRBJ1-6; D unclear. Germline CDR1 SGHRS, CDR2 YFSETQ. Trimming removed 2 bases from V and 0 bases from J, with 12 bases in between. This CDR3 contains 17 residues. CDR3: CASSLRGGSSYNSPLHF. The CDR3 DNA sequence: TGCGCCAGCAGCTTACGAGGTGGGAGCTCCTATAATTCACCCCTCCACTTT. Combining the CDR3 with reference TRBV5-1 and TRBJ1-6 gives the whole variable domain KAGVTQTPRYLIKTRGQQVTLSCSPISGHRSVSWYQQTPGQGLQFLFEYFSETQRNKGNFPGRFSGRQFSNSRSEMNVSTLELGDSALYLCASSLRGGSSYNSPLHFGNGTRLTVT.

The chain combines TRBV7-5 with TRBJ2-7; TRBD1, the table's D call, lacks a check against the DNA. TRBV7-5 is a recognized pseudogene. This CDR3 comprises 14 residues. CDR3 in DNA: TGTGTCAGAAGCTTGGGACAGGGCCCCTACGAGCAGTACTTC. Protein sequence: CVRSLGQGPYEQYF.

V gene TRBV12-3 or TRBV12-4 combines with J gene TRBJ1-1; D unresolved. Trimming pared 7 bases from V and 0 bases from J, leaving 9 bases between. The CDR3 has 13 residues. CDR3 nucleotides: TGTGCCAGCATGAACATTATGAACACTGAAGCTTTCTTT. As protein: CASMNIMNTEAFF.

V and J are TRBV19 and TRBJ2-1; 11 bases fit TRBD2. Per germline, CDR1 LNHDA and CDR2 SQIVND (reference sequence). This CDR3 has 15 amino acids. The ends lost 7 bases at V and 3 bases at J; junction bases unmatched: 5. The CDR3: CASKVGTSGYNEQFF. In DNA, the CDR3 is TGTGCCAGTAAGGTCGGGACTAGCGGCTACAATGAGCAGTTCTTC.

CDR3: CASLSGTLHTGELFF. Here the CDR3 DNA reads TGTGCCAGCCTTTCCGGGACACTTCACACCGGGGAGCTGTTTTTT. The chain is built from TRBV19 and TRBJ2-2; D is possibly TRBD1 (6 bases). This CDR3 is 15 amino acids long. Germline V gene data show CDR1 as LNHDA and CDR2 as SQIVND (reference sequence). The V end lost 9 bases, the J end lost 3 bases, and 17 bases lay between the germline ends.

The chain employs TRBV11-3 and TRBJ2-5; possible D gene TRBD2, 5 bases. Germline loops: CDR1 SGHNT, CDR2 YENEEA. Trimming cost V 5 bases and J 5 bases, with 15 bases left between them. The CDR3 covers 14 residues. DNA of the CDR3: TGTGCCAGCAGCAATGACGGGATGAGGGAGACCCAGTACTTC. Its translation: CASSNDGMRETQYF.

The table lists this clone with a few counts. The genes are TRBV28 and TRBJ1-2; 9 bases align to TRBD1. The V and J ends lost 7 bases and 5 bases, in that order; junction bases with no gene match: 8. The CDR3 spans 14 residues. Germline V CDR1 and CDR2: MDHEN, SYDVKM. DNA of the CDR3: TGTGCCAGCACCTACGGACAGGGGACTTATGGCTACACCTTC. It codes for CASTYGQGTYGYTF.

This chain links TRBV2 with TRBJ2-4; D might be TRBD1 (6 bases). V dropped 6 bases and J dropped 4 bases, with 13 bases sitting between them. The CDR3 extends over 14 amino acids. CDR1 SNHLY and CDR2 FYNNEI come from the germline V gene. CDR3 DNA sequence: TGTGCCAGCAGAGACCTGACAGGAAAAAACATTCAGTACTTC. Protein product: CASRDLTGKNIQYF.

The V gene is TRBV24-1, the J gene TRBJ1-2; D call uncertain. V gave up 2 bases and J gave up 8 bases, with 8 bases separating them. The CDR3 loop spans 12 amino acids. Per the germline V gene, CDR1 is KGHDR and CDR2 is SFDVKD. The DNA for the CDR3 is TGTGCCACCAGTGATTCTGGGGAAGGCTACACCTTC. As protein: CATSDSGEGYTF.

This clone occurred a few times. The chain is built from TRBV10-3 and TRBJ1-1, with 9 nucleotides matching TRBD1. This CDR3 has 14 amino acids. CDR1 ENHRY and CDR2 SYGVKD come from the germline V gene. The V and J ends lost 4 bases and 6 bases, in that order; junction bases with no gene match: 6. The CDR3 DNA follows: TGTGCCATCAGTGGGGACAGGGAGCTCTCTGAAGCTTTCTTT. Translating it yields CAISGDRELSEAFF.

This clone was recorded only once. The rearrangement uses TRBV27 and TRBJ1-5; D is undetermined. V lost 6 bases and J lost 15, with 18 bases in between. This CDR3 region has 12 residues. The germline V gene encodes CDR1 MNHEY and CDR2 SMNVEV (reference sequence). CDR3 region: CASRPSGELLHF. The CDR3 DNA reads as TGTGCCAGCAGACCCAGCGGTGAACTCCTGCATTTT.

The genes are TRBV4-3 and TRBJ2-7, with D unresolved. Trimming took 0 bases from V and 3 from J, leaving 12 bases between them. The germline V gene encodes CDR1 LGHNA and CDR2 YSLEER. The CDR3 is 15 amino acids. DNA for the CDR3: TGCGCCAGCAGCCAAGATAGGACGGCGGACTACGAGCAGTACTTC. Its protein product is CASSQDRTADYEQYF.